This T cell receptor beta chain was found in a study of blood T cell repertoires in COVID-19. This clone has a single count. CDR1 and CDR2 from the germline V gene are LGHDT and YNNKEL (reference sequence). The CDR3 has 16 residues. J was trimmed by 3 bases and V by 4 bases; bases with no gene match: 11. Libraries were prepared by immunoSEQ multiplex PCR; TCRdb keeps only in-frame clonotypes and omits some of them. The data contain approximately 320,000 clones, over 85% of them seen just once; the ten biggest clones take up more than 9.5%. The origin of this receptor is a woman between 25 and 40 years old with COVID-19, enrolled during active disease. Sample: peripheral blood. V and J are TRBV3-1 (or the pseudogene TRBV3-2) and TRBJ1-1, with 7 bases fitting TRBD1. The CDR3 DNA reads as TGTGCCAGCAGCCCCGCTCTGACAGGGATCGACACTGAAGCTTTCTTT. Its translation is CASSPALTGIDTEAFF.